This TCR beta chain was documented in a study of T cells in Graves' hyperthyroidism and ophthalmopathy. Whole-study findings and limits: Researchers report that a 13 V-J model separated ophthalmopathy from stable hyperthyroidism.

RNA transcripts gave rise to amplified TCR beta CDR3 regions. The HTBI set primed first-round TCR CDR3 RT-PCR. TCRdb passed the multiplex PCR reads through MiXCR, listing each CDR3 protein once. The sample contains roughly 100,000 distinct CDR3 sequences, 45% to 50% of which appear only once. This clonotype turned up a few times. Its antigen is currently unknown. Subjects aged 18 to 65 presented with newly diagnosed hyperthyroidism of less than 2 months' duration. On the basis of clinical symptoms, serum thyroxine and TRAb, thyroid ultrasound and orbital computed tomography, diagnoses were made. Sequences were obtained from blood. This clonotype was obtained from a man between 35 and 55 years old with Graves' hyperthyroidism.

The DNA of the CDR3 is TGTGCCAGCAGTTACTCTCAGGGGGCGCCGAATAATGAAAAACTGTTTTTT. Amino acid sequence: CASSYSQGAPNNEKLFF. The chain combines TRBV6-5 with TRBJ1-4, with 8 bases that match TRBD1. The germline gives CDR1 MNHEY, CDR2 SVGAGI. The CDR3 runs to 17 residues. The junction had 7 bases not matched to a gene; V was cut back by 0 bases and J by 4 bases.